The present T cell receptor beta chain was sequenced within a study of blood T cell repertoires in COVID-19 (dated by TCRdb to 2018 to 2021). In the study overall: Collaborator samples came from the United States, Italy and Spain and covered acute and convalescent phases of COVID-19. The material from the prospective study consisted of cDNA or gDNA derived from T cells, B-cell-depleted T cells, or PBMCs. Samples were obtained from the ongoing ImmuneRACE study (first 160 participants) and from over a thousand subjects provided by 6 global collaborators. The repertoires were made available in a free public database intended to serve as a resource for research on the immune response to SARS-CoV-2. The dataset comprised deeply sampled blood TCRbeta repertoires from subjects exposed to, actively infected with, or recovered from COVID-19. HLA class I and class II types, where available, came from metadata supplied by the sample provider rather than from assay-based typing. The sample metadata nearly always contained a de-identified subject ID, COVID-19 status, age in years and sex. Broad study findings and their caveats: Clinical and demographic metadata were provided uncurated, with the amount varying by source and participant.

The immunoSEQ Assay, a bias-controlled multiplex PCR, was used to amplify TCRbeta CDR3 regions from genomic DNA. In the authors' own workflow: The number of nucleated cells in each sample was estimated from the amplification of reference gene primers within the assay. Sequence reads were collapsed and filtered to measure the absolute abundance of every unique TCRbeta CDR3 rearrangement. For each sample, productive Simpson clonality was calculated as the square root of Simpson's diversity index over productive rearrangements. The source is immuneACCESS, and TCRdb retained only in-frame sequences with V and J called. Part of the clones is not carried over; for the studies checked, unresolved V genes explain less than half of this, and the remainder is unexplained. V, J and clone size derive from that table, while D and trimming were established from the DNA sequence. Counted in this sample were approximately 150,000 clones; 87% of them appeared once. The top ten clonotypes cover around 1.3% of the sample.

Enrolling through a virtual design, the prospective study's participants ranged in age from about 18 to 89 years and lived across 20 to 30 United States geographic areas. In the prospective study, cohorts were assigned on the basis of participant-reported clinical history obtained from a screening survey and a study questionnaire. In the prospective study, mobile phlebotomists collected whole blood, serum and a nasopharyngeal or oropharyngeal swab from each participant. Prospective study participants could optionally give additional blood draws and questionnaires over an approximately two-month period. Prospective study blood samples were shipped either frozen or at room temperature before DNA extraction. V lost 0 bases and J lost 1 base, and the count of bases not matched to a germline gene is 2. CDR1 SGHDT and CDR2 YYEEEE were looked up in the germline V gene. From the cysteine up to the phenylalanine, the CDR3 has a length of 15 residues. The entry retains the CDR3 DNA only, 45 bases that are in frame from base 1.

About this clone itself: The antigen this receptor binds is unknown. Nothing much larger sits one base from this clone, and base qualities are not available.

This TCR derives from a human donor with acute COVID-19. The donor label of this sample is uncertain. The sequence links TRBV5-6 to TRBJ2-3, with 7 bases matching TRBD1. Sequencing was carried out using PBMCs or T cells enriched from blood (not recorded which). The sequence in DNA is TGTGCCAGCAGCTTGGTCGACAGGGGCACAGATACGCAGTATTTT. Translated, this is CASSLVDRGTDTQYF.